This T cell receptor (beta chain) was recovered during a study of shared clonotypes between healthy human individuals (dated by TCRdb to about 2020). Notes on the research overall: The cohort included three men and two women between 18 and 49 years of age. Different laboratories and diverse techniques were used to prepare libraries and sequence TCR repertoires, to increase sequencing depth and limit assay-specific biases. For each donor, CD4 naive and CD4 memory were each given three plates, CD8 naive was given two plates, and CD8 memory was given one plate. Blood TCR repertoires of about 5 healthy adults were deeply sequenced to estimate repertoire size and the extent of clonotype sharing between individuals. Each donor's leukapheresis produced roughly between roughly 0.94 and 9.5 billion PBMCs.

Worth noting for this clone: There is no known antigen for this receptor. Base qualities are not provided; no much larger clone lies one nucleotide away.

Findings and caveats that apply to the study as a whole: Approximately 4.8% of naive CD4, 3.5% of naive CD8, 2.3% of memory CD4, and less than 0.45% of memory CD8 clonotypes were shared across several donors. Higher generation probabilities were observed for clonotypes shared by all four sorted-subset donors than for non-shared clonotypes. Incomplete sequencing was indicated by rarefaction of sorted-subset datasets, despite the large sequencing depth. Only blood was sampled, and tissue TCR repertoires likely differ from those in blood. Pairwise subsampling led to the expectation that sequencing depth would affect the degree of clonotype sharing among donors. The genetic and exposure-history diversity represented was limited by the small number of donors. Naive subsets generally had larger estimated clonotype richness than memory subsets.

The donors were healthy, HIV-negative adults who had no recently reported acute infections or vaccinations. Every donor was a Caucasian adult residing in Nashville, Tennessee, USA. CD4+ T cells were enriched by magnetic negative selection, after which naive cells were positively selected on CD45RA and the negative fraction was taken as the memory subset. Blood was collected by leukapheresis, and PBMCs were isolated by Ficoll-Histopaque density gradient centrifugation and then cryopreserved in liquid nitrogen vapor phase. Analytical flow cytometry was used to check the purity and quantity of each magnetically sorted T cell population. Genomic DNA was isolated from each sorted fraction and quantified by UV absorbance on a Nanodrop 2000c. TCR CDR3 regions were amplified from genomic DNA by multiplex PCR using the deep immunoSEQ assay. For each cell subset, the extracted genomic DNA was distributed evenly across all wells of several immunoSEQ 96-well plates, and each plate served as one replicate. Each replicate PCR for sorted subsets received around 200 ng genomic DNA, equal to roughly 30,000 T cell genomes. Purified libraries were measured with a Qubit 3.0 fluorometer, size-checked on a Bioanalyzer 2100, and measured again with the KAPA Library Quantification kit. Each immunoSEQ 96-well plate was sequenced on its own single-read 150-cycle Illumina NextSeq 550 flow cell. The authors processed their data as follows. Because only junctional sequences without quality scores were contained in the immunoSEQ output, filtering matching that applied to full-length reads could not be performed. Sequences were annotated with PyIR, a Python wrapper for IgBLAST v1.9, using IMGT germline references to assign V/J genes and CDR3. Reads were removed for weak V/J assignments (E-value above 1e-6), missing CDR3, stop codons, out-of-frame junctions, or ambiguous translated residues. V3J clonotypes were defined by identical inferred V gene, J gene, and CDR3 amino acid sequence. Percentage overlap between repertoires was computed as shared unique clonotypes divided by the size of the smaller repertoire. Three approaches were used to assess repertoire richness: RTK rarefaction, the Chao1 estimator, and Recon v2.1 estimates of unobserved clonotypes. For all TCRbeta clonotypes obtained by the gDNA method from a few donors, generation probabilities were computed with OLGA. TCRdb took over this immuneACCESS table, retaining in-frame rearrangements with V and J assigned. Such tables are incomplete; in checked studies, under half of the missing clones stem from an unresolved V gene, and the remainder is unexplained. V and J calls and clone size follow that table, whereas D and trimming were derived from the DNA. The sample table records roughly 1.5 million clones; nearly 99% of these occur just once. The ten top clones hold about 0.4% of the sample.

The V and J ends are trimmed by 1 base and 6 bases, leaving 13 bases between them. CDR1 is given as SGHTA and CDR2 as FQGNSA, both from the germline V gene. Reading from cysteine to phenylalanine, the CDR3 counts 15 amino acids. The read is trimmed to its CDR3 DNA, 45 bases read in frame from base 1. The chain uses TRBV7-2 and TRBJ2-1, and the D gene may be TRBD2, 6 bases matching. The TCR originated in a man aged 25 to 45 in good health. Sequenced material: naive CD4+ T cells sorted from blood. In the paper's terms, the cell subset or site label means: CD45RA+ positively selected. Read as DNA, the sequence is TGTGCCAGCAGCTTAGGTGGGAGGAGGTCCAATGAGCAGTTCTTC. Translation gives CASSLGGRRSNEQFF.